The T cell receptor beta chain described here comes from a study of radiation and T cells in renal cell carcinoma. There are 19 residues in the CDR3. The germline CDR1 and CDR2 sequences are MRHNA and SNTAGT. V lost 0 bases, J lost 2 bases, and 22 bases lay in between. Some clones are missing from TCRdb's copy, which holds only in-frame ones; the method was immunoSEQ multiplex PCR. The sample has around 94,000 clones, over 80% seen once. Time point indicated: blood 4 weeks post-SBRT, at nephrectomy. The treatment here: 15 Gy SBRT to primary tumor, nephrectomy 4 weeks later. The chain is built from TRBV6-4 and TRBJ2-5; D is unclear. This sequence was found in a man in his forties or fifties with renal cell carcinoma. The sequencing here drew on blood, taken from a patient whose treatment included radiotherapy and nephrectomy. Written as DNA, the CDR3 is TGTGCCAGCAGTGACTCGACCTCACCTCGAGACGAATTTCAAGAGACCCAGTACTTC. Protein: CASSDSTSPRDEFQETQYF.